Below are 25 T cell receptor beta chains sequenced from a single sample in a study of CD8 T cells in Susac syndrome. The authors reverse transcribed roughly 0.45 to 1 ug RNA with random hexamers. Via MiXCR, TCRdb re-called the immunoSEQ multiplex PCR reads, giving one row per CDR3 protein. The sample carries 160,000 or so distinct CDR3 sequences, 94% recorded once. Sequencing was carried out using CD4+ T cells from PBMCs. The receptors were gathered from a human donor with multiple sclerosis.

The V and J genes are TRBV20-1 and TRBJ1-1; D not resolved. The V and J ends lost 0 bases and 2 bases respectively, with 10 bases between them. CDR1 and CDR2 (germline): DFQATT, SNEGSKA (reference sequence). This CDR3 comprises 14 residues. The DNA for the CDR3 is TGCAGTGCTAGAGATCAGCGCAGTAACACTGAAGCTTTCTTT. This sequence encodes CSARDQRSNTEAFF.

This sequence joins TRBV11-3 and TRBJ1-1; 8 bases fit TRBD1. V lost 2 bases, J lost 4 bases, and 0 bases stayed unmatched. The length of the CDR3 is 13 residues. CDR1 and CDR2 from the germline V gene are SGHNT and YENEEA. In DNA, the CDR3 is TGTGCCAGCAGCTTAACAGGGGGCACTGAAGCTTTCTTT. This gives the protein CASSLTGGTEAFF.

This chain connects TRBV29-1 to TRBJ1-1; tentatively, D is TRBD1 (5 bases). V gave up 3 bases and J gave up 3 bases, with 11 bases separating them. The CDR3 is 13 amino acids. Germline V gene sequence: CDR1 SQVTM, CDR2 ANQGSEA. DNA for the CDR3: TGCAGCGTTGATGGGCAGGGTGACACTGAAGCTTTCTTT. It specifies CSVDGQGDTEAFF.

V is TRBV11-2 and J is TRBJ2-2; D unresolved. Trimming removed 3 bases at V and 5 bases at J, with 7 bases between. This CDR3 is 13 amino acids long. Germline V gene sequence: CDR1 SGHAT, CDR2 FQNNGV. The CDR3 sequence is CASSFTGTGELFF. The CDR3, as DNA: TGTGCCAGCAGCTTCACGGGTACCGGGGAGCTGTTTTTT.

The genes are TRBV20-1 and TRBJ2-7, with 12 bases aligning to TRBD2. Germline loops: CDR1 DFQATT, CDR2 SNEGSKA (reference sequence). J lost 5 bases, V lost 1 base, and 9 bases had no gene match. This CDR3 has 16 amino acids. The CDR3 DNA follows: TGCAGTGCTAGAGTTCCGAGACTAGCGGGAGCCCACGAGCAGTACTTC. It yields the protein CSARVPRLAGAHEQYF.

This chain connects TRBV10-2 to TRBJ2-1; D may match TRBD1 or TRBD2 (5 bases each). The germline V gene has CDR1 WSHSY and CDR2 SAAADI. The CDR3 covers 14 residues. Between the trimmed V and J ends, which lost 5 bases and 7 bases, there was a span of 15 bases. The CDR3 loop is CASSLGRNLNEQFF. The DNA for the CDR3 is TGCGCCAGCAGTCTGGGACGGAATCTTAATGAGCAGTTCTTC.

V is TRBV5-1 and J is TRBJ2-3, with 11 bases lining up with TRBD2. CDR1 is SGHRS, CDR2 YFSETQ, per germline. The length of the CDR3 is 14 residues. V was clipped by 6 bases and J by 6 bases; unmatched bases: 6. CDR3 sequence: CASILAGEGDTQYF. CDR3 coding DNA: TGCGCCAGCATACTAGCGGGAGAGGGGGATACGCAGTATTTT.

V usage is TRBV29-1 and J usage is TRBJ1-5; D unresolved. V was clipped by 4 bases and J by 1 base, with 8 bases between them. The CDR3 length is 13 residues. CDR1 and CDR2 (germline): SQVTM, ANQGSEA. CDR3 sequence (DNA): TGCAGCGTTGGTGGCAGCAGCAATCAGCCCCAGCATTTT. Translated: CSVGGSSNQPQHF.

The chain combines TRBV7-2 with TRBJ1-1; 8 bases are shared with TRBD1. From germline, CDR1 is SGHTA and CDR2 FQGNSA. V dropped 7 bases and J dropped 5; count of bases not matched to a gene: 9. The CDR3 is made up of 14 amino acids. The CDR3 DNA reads TGTGCCAGCACCATGGACAGGGTAAAAACTGAAGCTTTCTTT. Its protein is CASTMDRVKTEAFF.

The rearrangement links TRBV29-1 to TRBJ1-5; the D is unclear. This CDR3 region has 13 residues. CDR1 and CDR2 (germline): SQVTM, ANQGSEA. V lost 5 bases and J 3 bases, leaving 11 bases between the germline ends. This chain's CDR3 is CSVSPGVNQPQHF. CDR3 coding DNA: TGCAGCGTTTCCCCGGGCGTCAATCAGCCCCAGCATTTT.

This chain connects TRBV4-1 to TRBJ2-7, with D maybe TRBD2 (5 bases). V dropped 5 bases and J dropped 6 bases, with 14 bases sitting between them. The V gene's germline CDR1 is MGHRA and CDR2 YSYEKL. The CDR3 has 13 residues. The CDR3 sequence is CASSSRADGEQYF. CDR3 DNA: TGCGCCAGCAGCTCGAGGGCCGACGGCGAGCAGTACTTC.

In DNA form, the CDR3 reads TGCAGTGCTAGAGGCATGGGGCGAAAGCCCCACGAAGCTTTCTTT. This codes for CSARGMGRKPHEAFF. The chain combines TRBV20-1 with TRBJ1-1, with TRBD1 as a possible D gene (5 bases). The CDR3 is made up of 15 amino acids. Germline-derived CDR1 and CDR2 are DFQATT and SNEGSKA (reference sequence). V was cut by 1 base and J by 8 bases, with 20 bases left in between.

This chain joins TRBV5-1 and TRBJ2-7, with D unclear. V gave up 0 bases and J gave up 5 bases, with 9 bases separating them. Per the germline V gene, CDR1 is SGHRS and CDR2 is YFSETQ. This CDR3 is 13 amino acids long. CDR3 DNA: TGCGCCAGCAGCTTGGAAGTGGACCACGAGCAGTACTTC. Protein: CASSLEVDHEQYF.

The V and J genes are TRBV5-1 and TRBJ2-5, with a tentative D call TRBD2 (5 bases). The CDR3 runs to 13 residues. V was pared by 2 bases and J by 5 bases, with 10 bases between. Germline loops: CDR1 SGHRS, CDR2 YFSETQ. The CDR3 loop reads CASSFPGMETQYF. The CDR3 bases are TGCGCCAGCAGCTTTCCGGGAATGGAGACCCAGTACTTC.

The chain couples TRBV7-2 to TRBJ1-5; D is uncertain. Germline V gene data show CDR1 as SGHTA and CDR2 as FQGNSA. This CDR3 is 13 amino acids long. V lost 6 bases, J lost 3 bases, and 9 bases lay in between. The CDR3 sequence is CASSQFINQPQHF. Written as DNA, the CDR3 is TGTGCCAGCAGTCAATTTATCAATCAGCCCCAGCATTTT.

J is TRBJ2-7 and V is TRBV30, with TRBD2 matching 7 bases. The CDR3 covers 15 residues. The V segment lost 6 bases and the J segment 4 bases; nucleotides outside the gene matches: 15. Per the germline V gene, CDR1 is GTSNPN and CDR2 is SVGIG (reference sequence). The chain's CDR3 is CACPLWGGRGYEQYF. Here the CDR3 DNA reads TGTGCCTGTCCCCTATGGGGCGGGAGAGGGTACGAGCAGTACTTC.

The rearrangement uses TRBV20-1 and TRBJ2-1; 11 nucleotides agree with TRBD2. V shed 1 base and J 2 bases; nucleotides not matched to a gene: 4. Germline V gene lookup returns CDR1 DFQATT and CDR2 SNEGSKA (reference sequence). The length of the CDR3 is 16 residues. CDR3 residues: CSARAPGLAAYNEQFF. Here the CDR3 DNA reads TGCAGTGCTAGAGCTCCGGGACTAGCGGCCTACAATGAGCAGTTCTTC.

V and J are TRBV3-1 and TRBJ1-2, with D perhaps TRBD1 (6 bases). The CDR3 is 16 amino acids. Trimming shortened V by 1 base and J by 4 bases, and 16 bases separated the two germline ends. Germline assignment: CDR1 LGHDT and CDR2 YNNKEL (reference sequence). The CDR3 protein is CASSQGGLGGPYGYTF. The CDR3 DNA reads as TGTGCCAGCAGCCAAGGGGGGCTCGGGGGACCCTATGGCTACACCTTC.

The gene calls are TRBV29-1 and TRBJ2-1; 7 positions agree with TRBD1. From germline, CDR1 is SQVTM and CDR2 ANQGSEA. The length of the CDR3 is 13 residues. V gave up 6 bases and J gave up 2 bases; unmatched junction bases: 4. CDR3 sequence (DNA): TGCAGCGTCCGGGACAGAGCCTACAATGAGCAGTTCTTC. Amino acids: CSVRDRAYNEQFF.

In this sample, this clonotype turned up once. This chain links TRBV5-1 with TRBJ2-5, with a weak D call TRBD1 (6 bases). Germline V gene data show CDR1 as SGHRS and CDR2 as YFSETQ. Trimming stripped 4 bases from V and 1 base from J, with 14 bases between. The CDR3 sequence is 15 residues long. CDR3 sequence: CASSLITGPQETQYF. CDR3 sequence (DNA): TGCGCCAGCAGCCTGATTACAGGGCCCCAAGAGACCCAGTACTTC.

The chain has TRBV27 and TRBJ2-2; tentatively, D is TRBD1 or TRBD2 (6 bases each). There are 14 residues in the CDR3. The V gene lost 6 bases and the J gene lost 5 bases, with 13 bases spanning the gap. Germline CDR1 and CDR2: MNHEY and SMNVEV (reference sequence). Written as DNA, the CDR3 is TGTGCCAGCAGATGGGGGGCGCAGACCGGGGAGCTGTTTTTT. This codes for CASRWGAQTGELFF.

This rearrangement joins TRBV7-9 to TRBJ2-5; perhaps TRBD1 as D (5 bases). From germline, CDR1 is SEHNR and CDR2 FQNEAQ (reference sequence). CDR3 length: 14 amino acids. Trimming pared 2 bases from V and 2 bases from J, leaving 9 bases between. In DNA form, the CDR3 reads TGTGCCAGCAGCTTACTGAGACAGCAAGAGACCCAGTACTTC. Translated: CASSLLRQQETQYF.

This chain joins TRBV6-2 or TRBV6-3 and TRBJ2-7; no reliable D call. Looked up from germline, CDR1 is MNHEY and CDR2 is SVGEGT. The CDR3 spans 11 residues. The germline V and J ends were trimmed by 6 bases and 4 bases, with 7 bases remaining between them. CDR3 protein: CASRGIYEQYF. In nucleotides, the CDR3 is TGTGCCAGCAGGGGGATTTACGAGCAGTACTTC.

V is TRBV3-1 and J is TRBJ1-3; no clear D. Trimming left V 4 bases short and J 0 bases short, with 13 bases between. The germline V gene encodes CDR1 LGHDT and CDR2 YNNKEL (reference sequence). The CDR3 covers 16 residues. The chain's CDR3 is CASSPGLPISGNTIYF. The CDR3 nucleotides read TGTGCCAGCAGCCCGGGGTTACCCATCTCTGGAAACACCATATATTTT.

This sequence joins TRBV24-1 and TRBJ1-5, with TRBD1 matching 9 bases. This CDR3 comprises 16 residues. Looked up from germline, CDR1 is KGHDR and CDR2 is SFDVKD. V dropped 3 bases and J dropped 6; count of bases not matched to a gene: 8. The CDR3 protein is CATSDTGQGRRQPQHF. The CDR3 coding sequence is TGTGCCACCAGTGATACGGGACAGGGAAGGCGTCAGCCCCAGCATTTT.